Shown below are 17 T cell receptor beta chains from a single sample sequenced in a study of blood T cell repertoires in COVID-19. Profiled with immunoSEQ multiplex PCR; TCRdb holds only in-frame clones, not every one. The sample has tens of thousands of clones, roughly 90% seen once. Sequencing was carried out using peripheral blood. These receptors came from a woman in her fifties or sixties with active COVID-19.

The chain is built from TRBV19 and TRBJ2-5, with D possibly being TRBD1 (6 bases). Per the germline V gene, CDR1 is LNHDA and CDR2 is SQIVND (reference sequence). This CDR3 contains 13 residues. Trimming took off 10 bases at V and 5 bases at J, with 17 bases between the two ends. CDR3 nucleotides: TGTGCCACATCACAGGGTTCTAGTGAGACCCAGTACTTC. Its protein is CATSQGSSETQYF.

This chain joins TRBV5-4 and TRBJ2-1; 14 bases are shared with TRBD2. The CDR3 extends over 17 amino acids. CDR1 and CDR2 from the germline V gene are SGHNT and YYREEE (reference sequence). V was clipped by 4 bases and J by 2 bases; unmatched bases: 5. The chain's CDR3 is CASSIGTSGSTYNEQFF. DNA of the CDR3: TGTGCCAGCAGCATAGGGACTAGCGGGAGTACCTACAATGAGCAGTTCTTC.

V usage is TRBV6-5 and J usage is TRBJ1-5, with 9 bases matching TRBD1. Trimming removed 4 bases from V and 6 bases from J; junction bases left unmatched: 10. Germline V gene data show CDR1 as MNHEY and CDR2 as SVGAGI. The CDR3 totals 16 residues. CDR3: CASSFTGTGLGQPQHF. The DNA of the CDR3 is TGTGCCAGCAGTTTTACCGGGACAGGGCTAGGTCAGCCCCAGCATTTT.

This clone has more than one count but fewer than ten. The rearrangement joins TRBV7-2 to TRBJ2-1; 11 nucleotides line up with TRBD1. The CDR3 runs 15 residues. V lost 4 bases to trimming and J lost 4 bases; unmatched junction nucleotides: 3. Germline CDR1 SGHTA, CDR2 FQGNSA. CDR3 nucleotides: TGTGCCAGCAGCTGGGGACAGGGGGAGTACAATGAGCAGTTCTTC. Its translation is CASSWGQGEYNEQFF.

This clone was recorded once. The CDR3 spells CASLGLAPPGNEQFF. The CDR3, as DNA: TGTGCCAGTCTGGGACTAGCGCCTCCCGGCAATGAGCAGTTCTTC. V and J are TRBV28 and TRBJ2-1, with 10 bases fitting TRBD2. The CDR3 contains 15 residues. V was clipped by 9 bases and J by 6 bases; unmatched bases: 11. Germline CDR1 reads MDHEN; CDR2 reads SYDVKM.

V gene TRBV7-8 combines with J gene TRBJ2-7; tentative D call: TRBD2 (5 bases). This CDR3 is 16 amino acids long. CDR1 and CDR2 from the germline V gene are SGHVS and FQNEAQ. V was pared by 0 bases and J by 7 bases, with 19 bases between. CDR3 loop: CASSLAVRRDSGEQYF. In DNA, the CDR3 is TGTGCCAGCAGCTTAGCGGTACGTCGGGATAGTGGTGAGCAGTACTTC.

The V and J genes are TRBV5-4 and TRBJ1-3, with a possible D match to TRBD1 (6 bases). Trimming removed 4 bases at V and 5 bases at J, with 19 bases between. CDR3 length: 16 residues. Germline loops: CDR1 SGHNT, CDR2 YYREEE (reference sequence). The CDR3 loop reads CASSATTGTDRNTIYF. CDR3 nucleotide sequence: TGTGCCAGCAGCGCCACGACAGGAACCGATAGAAACACCATATATTTT.

The rearrangement uses TRBV30 and TRBJ2-1, with 8 bases matching TRBD2. The CDR3 has 17 residues. V gave up 2 bases and J gave up 10 bases; unmatched junction bases: 19. Germline V gives CDR1 GTSNPN, CDR2 SVGIG (reference sequence). The CDR3 sequence: CAWSSGLGRGGAREQFF. The CDR3 DNA reads as TGTGCCTGGAGTTCGGGACTAGGCCGAGGAGGGGCCCGCGAGCAGTTCTTC. Full variable domain (remainder filled in from reference TRBV30 and TRBJ2-1): SQTIHQWPATLVQPVGSPLSLECTVEGTSNPNLYWYRQAAGRGLQLLFYSVGIGQISSEVPQNLSASRPQDRQFILSSKKLLLSDSGFYLCAWSSGLGRGGAREQFFGPGTRLTVL.

CDR3 sequence (DNA): TGTGCCTGGAGTGTTTGGGGGGGAGGGACAGGGCTAAACGAGCAGTACTTC. Translating gives CAWSVWGGGTGLNEQYF. This chain joins TRBV30 and TRBJ2-7; 9 bases map to TRBD1. J lost 5 bases, V lost 0 bases, and 14 bases had no gene match. Germline CDR1 reads GTSNPN; CDR2 reads SVGIG (reference sequence). The CDR3 extends over 17 amino acids.

As DNA, the CDR3 is TGTGCCAGCAGGGTGACAGGGAATTCACCCCTCCACTTT. This encodes CASRVTGNSPLHF. V is TRBV2 and J is TRBJ1-6, with 7 positions matching TRBD1. CDR3 length: 13 residues. The germline CDR1 and CDR2 sequences are SNHLY and FYNNEI. The ends lost 6 bases at V and 7 bases at J; junction bases unmatched: 3.

In nucleotides, the CDR3 is TGTGCCAGCAGCCCCGGGGGCGGGAGCTTAGAGACCCAGTACTTC. It codes for CASSPGGGSLETQYF. The chain couples TRBV7-2 to TRBJ2-5, with a tentative D call TRBD2 (7 bases). This CDR3 comprises 15 residues. From germline, CDR1 is SGHTA and CDR2 FQGNSA. Between the trimmed V and J ends, which lost 5 bases and 4 bases, there was a span of 17 bases. Complete variable domain (other parts from reference TRBV7-2 and TRBJ2-5): GAGVSQSPSNKVTEKGKDVELRCDPISGHTALYWYRQSLGQGLEFLIYFQGNSAPDKSGLPSDRFSAERTGGSVSTLTIQRTQQEDSAVYLCASSPGGGSLETQYFGPGTRLLVL.

The V and J genes are TRBV5-6 and TRBJ1-4; 8 bases line up with TRBD1. This CDR3 region has 12 residues. J lost 15 bases, V lost 3 bases, and 7 bases had no gene match. Per germline, CDR1 SGHDT and CDR2 YYEEEE. CDR3 protein: CASSSGQGEVFF. CDR3 DNA sequence: TGTGCCAGCAGCTCCGGACAGGGCGAGGTGTTTTTT. The full variable domain, with the rest looked up from reference TRBV5-6 and TRBJ1-4, is DAGVTQSPTHLIKTRGQQVTLRCSPKSGHDTVSWYQQALGQGPQFIFQYYEEEERQRGNFPDRFSGHQFPNYSSELNVNALLLGDSALYLCASSSGQGEVFFGSGTQLSVL.

The CDR3: CASSLELTSGSQQFF. The CDR3 region has the DNA TGTGCCAGCAGCTTAGAACTGACTAGCGGTTCCCAGCAGTTCTTC. The chain has TRBV7-8 and TRBJ2-1; TRBD2 matches at 9 bases. This CDR3 has 15 residues. Germline assignment: CDR1 SGHVS and CDR2 FQNEAQ. The trim removed 1 base at V and 11 bases at J, leaving 9 bases unmatched.

This chain links TRBV2 with TRBJ2-5; 9 bases line up with TRBD2. CDR1 SNHLY and CDR2 FYNNEI come from the germline V gene. The CDR3 length is 12 residues. The ends lost 10 bases at V and 3 bases at J; junction bases unmatched: 3. CDR3 nucleotide sequence: TGTGCCACCCGCGGGAGGGAAGAGACCCAGTACTTC. Its protein is CATRGREETQYF.

The chain has TRBV7-6 and TRBJ2-1; D may be TRBD2 (6 bases). Germline lookup yields CDR1 SGHVS and CDR2 FNYEAQ. This CDR3 contains 16 residues. Trimming left V 1 base short and J 1 base short, with 11 bases between. The CDR3 DNA follows: TGTGCCAGCAGCTTAGGGGCGGGGAGATCCTACAATGAGCAGTTCTTC. Protein product: CASSLGAGRSYNEQFF. Looking up the rest from reference TRBV7-6 and TRBJ2-1 gives the full variable domain: GAGVSQSPRYKVTKRGQDVALRCDPISGHVSLYWYRQALGQGPEFLTYFNYEAQQDKSGLPNDRFSAERPEGSISTLTIQRTEQRDSAMYRCASSLGAGRSYNEQFFGPGTRLTVL.

This chain uses TRBV9 with TRBJ2-7, with unresolved D. The CDR3 consists of 15 residues. V was trimmed by 0 bases and J by 7 bases, leaving 17 bases between them. Germline V CDR1 and CDR2: SGDLS, YYNGEE. CDR3 in amino acids: CASSVAPAATLEQYF. The CDR3, as DNA: TGTGCCAGCAGCGTAGCCCCGGCGGCAACCTTGGAGCAGTACTTC. Variable domain in full (rest from reference TRBV9 and TRBJ2-7): DSGVTQTPKHLITATGQRVTLRCSPRSGDLSVYWYQQSLDQGLQFLIQYYNGEERAKGNILERFSAQQFPDLHSELNLSSLELGDSALYFCASSVAPAATLEQYFGPGTRLTVT.

This clone was detected only once. The chain employs TRBV9 and TRBJ2-1; 9 nucleotides agree with TRBD1. V was clipped by 0 bases and J by 10 bases; unmatched bases: 8. The V gene's germline CDR1 is SGDLS and CDR2 YYNGEE. This CDR3 contains 15 residues. The CDR3 reads CASSVGDRAQVEQFF. The DNA for the CDR3 is TGTGCCAGCAGCGTAGGGGACAGGGCCCAGGTGGAGCAGTTCTTC. Together with reference TRBV9 and TRBJ2-1, the CDR3 gives the full variable domain: DSGVTQTPKHLITATGQRVTLRCSPRSGDLSVYWYQQSLDQGLQFLIQYYNGEERAKGNILERFSAQQFPDLHSELNLSSLELGDSALYFCASSVGDRAQVEQFFGPGTRLTVL.